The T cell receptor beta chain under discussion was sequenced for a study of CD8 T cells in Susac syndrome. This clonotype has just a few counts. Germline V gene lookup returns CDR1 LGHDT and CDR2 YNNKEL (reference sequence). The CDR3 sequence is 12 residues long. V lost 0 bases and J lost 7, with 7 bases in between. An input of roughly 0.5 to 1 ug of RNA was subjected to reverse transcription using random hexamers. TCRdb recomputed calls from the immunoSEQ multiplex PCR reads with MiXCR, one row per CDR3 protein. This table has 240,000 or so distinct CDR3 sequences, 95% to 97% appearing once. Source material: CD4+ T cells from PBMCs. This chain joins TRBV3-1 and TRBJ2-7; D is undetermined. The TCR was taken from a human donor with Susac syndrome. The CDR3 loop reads CASSQDLREQYF. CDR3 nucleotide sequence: TGTGCCAGCAGCCAAGATTTGAGGGAGCAGTACTTC.